A selection of T cell receptor beta chains follows, all from one sample in a study of blood T cell repertoires in COVID-19. The table came from immunoSEQ multiplex PCR; TCRdb's copy has only in-frame clones and leaves some out. The sample lists some 40,000 clones, about 91% occurring once. Sequenced input: peripheral blood. All receptors come from a woman aged 80 or over with acute or convalescent COVID-19. The CDR3 runs from the conserved cysteine through the conserved F or W. The D gene is left open where the match is weak. Clone size is stated in some rows and not others, as once, few, many or a class when expanded.

>TRBD1|NA|TRBJ1-2|TRBV30
TGTGCCTGGAAAACGGGACAGGGTGTATATGGCTACACCTTC
CAWKTGQGVYGYTF
>NA|NA|TRBJ2-7|TRBV19
TGTGCCAGTAGTAACAGGGGGGGGTCCTACGAGCAGTACTTC
CASSNRGGSYEQYF
>NA|NA|TRBJ2-7|TRBV5-1
TGCGCCAGCAGCTTCCAGGGATCCTCCTACGAGCAGTACTTC
CASSFQGSSYEQYF
>TRBD1|NA|TRBJ2-5|TRBV19
TGTGCCAGCTCCGGGACAGAAGGGGAGACCCAGTACTTC
CASSGTEGETQYF
>NA|NA|TRBJ2-7|TRBV6-5
TGTGCCAGCCGTAGAAACTACGAGCAGTACTTC
CASRRNYEQYF
>TRBD1|few|TRBJ1-2|TRBV27
TGTGCCAGCTCGTACCGGGACAGGGGCCGATATGGCTACACCTTC
CASSYRDRGRYGYTF
>TRBD1|NA|TRBJ1-2|TRBV10-2
TGCGCCAGCAGTGTAACCGGGACAGGGGAAAGAGGCTACACCTTC
CASSVTGTGERGYTF
>TRBD1|NA|TRBJ1-5|TRBV10-3
TGTGCCATCAGTGAGCCCCTAGGACAGGGGGGGACCCCCAATCAGCCCCAGCATTTT
CAISEPLGQGGTPNQPQHF
>NA|NA|TRBJ1-1|TRBV30
TGTGCCTGGAGTGTCCAGGCTACTGAAGCTTTCTTT
CAWSVQATEAFF
>NA|NA|TRBJ1-2|TRBV18
TGTGCCAGCTCAGAGGGTTATGGCTACACCTTC
CASSEGYGYTF
>NA|NA|TRBJ2-5|TRBV18
TGTGCCAGCTCCGGGCAGGGGCGGGAGACCCAGTACTTC
CASSGQGRETQYF
>NA|NA|TRBJ1-3|TRBV9
TGTGCCAGCAGCGTAGACACAGTTGGAAACACCATATATTTT
CASSVDTVGNTIYF
>TRBD2|few|TRBJ2-3|TRBV2
TGTGCCAGCAGTGAAATCCTAGCGGGGGGGTCAGATACGCAGTATTTT
CASSEILAGGSDTQYF
>NA|once|TRBJ1-2|TRBV27
TGTGCCAGCAGTCCCCGGGCGAGGGCTGAGAATGGCTACACCTTC
CASSPRARAENGYTF
>NA|NA|TRBJ2-2|TRBV5-1
TGCGCCAGCACCACCGGGGTGTCAACCAACACCGGGGAGCTGTTTTTT
CASTTGVSTNTGELFF
>NA|NA|TRBJ1-3|TRBV18
TGTGCCAGCTCACCCTTCACAGGGTCTGGAAACACCATATATTTT
CASSPFTGSGNTIYF
>NA|NA|TRBJ1-5|TRBV28
TGTGCCAGCAGTTTTGGTGACTCTAGCAATCAGCCCCAGCATTTT
CASSFGDSSNQPQHF
>NA|NA|TRBJ1-3|TRBV19
TGTGCCAGTACCGACAGGTTCTCTGGAAACACCATATATTTT
CASTDRFSGNTIYF
>TRBD1|NA|TRBJ2-1|TRBV14
TGTGCCAGCAGCCAATTGACCGGGACAGGGAGGTACAATGAGCAGTTCTTC
CASSQLTGTGRYNEQFF
>TRBD1|NA|TRBJ2-7|TRBV3-1/TRBV3-2
TGTGCCAGCAGCCAATGGGACAGACCTCCTTACGAGCAGTACTTC
CASSQWDRPPYEQYF
>NA|NA|TRBJ2-5|TRBV27
TGTGCCAGCAGTTTGGGAACAGGGTTCAGGGAGACCCAGTACTTC
CASSLGTGFRETQYF
>NA|NA|TRBJ1-5|TRBV18
TGTGCCAGCTCACCCGGCGAGGCTCAGCCCCAGCATTTT
CASSPGEAQPQHF
>NA|NA|TRBJ1-2|TRBV11-1
TGTGCCAGCAGGGGAACGGACAGCGGCTATGGCTACACCTTC
CASRGTDSGYGYTF
>TRBD2|few|TRBJ2-1|TRBV6-2/TRBV6-3
TGTGCCAGCAGCCCTAGCGGGGGGGCTCTTAATGAGCAGTTCTTC
CASSPSGGALNEQFF
>NA|NA|TRBJ1-4|TRBV30
TGTGCCTGGAGTGCGGACAGAGCTGAAAAACTGTTTTTT
CAWSADRAEKLFF
>TRBD1|NA|TRBJ1-1|TRBV18
TGTGCCAGCTCCCTAGGGACAGGCGACAACACTGAAGCTTTCTTT
CASSLGTGDNTEAFF
>NA|NA|TRBJ1-6|TRBV5-1
TGCGCCAGCCGTCGGGATAATAATTCACCCCTCCACTTT
CASRRDNNSPLHF
>NA|few|TRBJ2-5|TRBV10-3
TGTGCCATCAGTGAGAATCAGGGGAGGGTGGAGACCCAGTACTTC
CAISENQGRVETQYF
>NA|NA|TRBJ2-1|TRBV6-5
TGTGCCAGCAGTTATTTAGCGCGGGGGCGCCACAATGAGCAGTTCTTC
CASSYLARGRHNEQFF
>TRBD1|NA|TRBJ2-1|TRBV24-1
TGTGCCACCAGTGATTCCGGGACAGGTGTCTACAATGAGCAGTTCTTC
CATSDSGTGVYNEQFF
>NA|NA|TRBJ2-1|TRBV28
TGTGCCAGCAGATCTGGAGGGAACAATGAGCAGTTCTTC
CASRSGGNNEQFF
>TRBD1|NA|TRBJ2-3|TRBV6-5
TGTGCCAGCAGTGACTCAGGGGGAGGCACAGATACGCAGTATTTT
CASSDSGGGTDTQYF
>NA|NA|TRBJ1-4|TRBV5-5
TGTGCCAGCAGCTTCCATTGGGGGGACTCGGAGGAAAAACTGTTTTTT
CASSFHWGDSEEKLFF
>TRBD1|NA|TRBJ1-4|TRBV7-9
TGTGCCAGCAGCTTCGGACAGGGGGAAAAACTGTTTTTT
CASSFGQGEKLFF
>NA|NA|TRBJ2-3|TRBV9
TGTGCCAGCAGCCCGAGGGGGGGGGACTTTACAGATACGCAGTATTTT
CASSPRGGDFTDTQYF
>TRBD2|NA|TRBJ2-1|TRBV18
TGTGCCAGCTCACACCCTGGACTAGCGGGGGCCACAAATGAGCAGTTCTTC
CASSHPGLAGATNEQFF
>NA|NA|TRBJ1-4|TRBV18
TGTGCCAGCTCTACCACATTAAATGAAAAACTGTTTTTT
CASSTTLNEKLFF
>NA|NA|TRBJ1-2|TRBV9
TGTGCCAGCAGCGTACGGGACTATGGCTACACCTTC
CASSVRDYGYTF
>TRBD1|NA|TRBJ1-2|TRBV2
TGTGCCAGCAGTGGCCCGACAGGGACCTATGGCTACACCTTC
CASSGPTGTYGYTF
>TRBD2|NA|TRBJ2-3|TRBV5-1
TGCGCCAGCAGCGCCCGCGGCTGGGGAGGGCGGGTAGATACGCAGTATTTT
CASSARGWGGRVDTQYF
>TRBD1|NA|TRBJ1-2|TRBV2
TGTGCCAGCAGTGGACAGGGGCAAACCTATGGCTACACCTTC
CASSGQGQTYGYTF
>TRBD2|NA|TRBJ2-3|TRBV4-1
TGCGCCAGCAGCCCGAAGACTAGCGGGGGCACAGATACGCAGTATTTT
CASSPKTSGGTDTQYF
>TRBD2|NA|TRBJ2-1|TRBV5-8
TGTGCCAGCAGCTTTACTAGCGGGGGACGAACTTTTAATGAGCAGTTCTTC
CASSFTSGGRTFNEQFF
>NA|NA|TRBJ2-7|TRBV7-9
TGTGCCAGCAGCTTAGGACCGCGGCAGCAGTACTTC
CASSLGPRQQYF
>NA|NA|TRBJ2-5|TRBV11-1
TGTGCCAGCAACCCCCAACAGGGATCAGAGACCCAGTACTTC
CASNPQQGSETQYF
>TRBD2|NA|TRBJ2-7|TRBV7-2
TGTGCCAGCAGCCGGGGACTAGCGGGGACCTACGAGCAGTACTTC
CASSRGLAGTYEQYF